The entry that follows covers one TCR beta chain sequence. The antigen is undetermined. TCRdb fed the PCR reads into MiXCR, producing one record per CDR3 protein. The sample has 300,000 to 400,000 distinct CDR3 sequences, 24% seen once; the top ten hold roughly 0.7%. The germline CDR1 and CDR2 sequences are MNHEY and SVGEGT. This CDR3 spans 12 amino acids. V was clipped by 0 bases and J by 5 bases, with 3 bases between them. The sample belongs to a study of molecular identifiers for immune sequencing clone quantification. Study-level information: With replicates, the RNA of around 18,000 or 91,000 naive CD8 cells was split five ways and four were sequenced. Study-wide points: Single-cell amounts of spiked Jurkat TCR RNA were reportedly detectable among some 1 million naive cells.

The sorting of naive CD8 T cells used the CD8+CD4-CCR7+CD45RA+ phenotype. The gene calls are TRBV6-2 or TRBV6-3 and TRBJ2-3; D gene ambiguous. Material for sequencing was naive CD8+ T cells from blood, with Jurkat cell RNA spiked in. Stated subset: FACS-sorted CD8+CD4-CCR7+CD45RA+ naive T cells. The receptor comes from a human donor in good health. Some libraries in this study had Jurkat cell RNA spiked in. CDR3 in DNA: TGTGCCAGCAGTTACTCGGTAGATACGCAGTATTTT. It yields the protein CASSYSVDTQYF.